This is a list of T cell receptor beta chains from one sample in a study of blood T cell repertoires in COVID-19. TCRdb keeps only in-frame clones here, not all; method: immunoSEQ multiplex PCR. The top ten clones hold over 40% of a sample with some 48,000 clones, 84% of them seen once. Sequencing input: peripheral blood. The receptor set was obtained from a human donor in a cohort sampled during active COVID-19. Each CDR3 is given with its conserved first and last residue. The D gene is left open where the match is weak. Clone sizes are given selectively: once, few, many, or a class where the clone is expanded.

j_call d_call v_call clone_size cdr3_nt cdr3_aa
TRBJ2-5 NA TRBV24-1 NA TGTGCCACCAGTGATTCGAAGACTACGAAAGGGACCCAGTACTTC CATSDSKTTKGTQYF
TRBJ2-1 NA TRBV13 many TGTGCCAGCAGTCCTCAGGGTGATGAGCAGTTCTTC CASSPQGDEQFF
TRBJ1-4 NA TRBV6-5 once TGTGCCAGCAAAGTTCTTACGGCAACTAATGAAAAACTGTTTTTT CASKVLTATNEKLFF
TRBJ1-2 TRBD1 TRBV6-2/TRBV6-3 NA TGTGCCAGCAGTTACACAGGGGACTATGGCTACACCTTC CASSYTGDYGYTF
TRBJ1-1 TRBD1 TRBV10-3 NA TGTGCCATCCAGGACAGGGGGCGGAAGAACACTGAAGCTTTCTTT CAIQDRGRKNTEAFF
TRBJ2-4 TRBD2 TRBV6-2/TRBV6-3 NA TGTGCCAGCAGCGGACTAGCGGGGACTGTAGGCATTCAGTACTTC CASSGLAGTVGIQYF
TRBJ1-1 NA TRBV5-5 NA TGTGCCAGCAGCCATCCGACGATACAGGGTGCCTTAAACACTGAAGCTTTCTTT CASSHPTIQGALNTEAFF
TRBJ2-1 TRBD2 TRBV5-1 NA TGCGCCAGCAGCTTGCCCCGGGACTACTACAATGAGCAGTTCTTC CASSLPRDYYNEQFF
TRBJ1-1 NA TRBV7-2 few TGTGCCAGCAGCTTATCCGTGGCGGACACTGAAGCTTTCTTT CASSLSVADTEAFF
TRBJ1-4 NA TRBV11-2 NA TGTGCCAGCAGCTTAGCCCACGGATTGACAGTTTTT CASSLAHGLTVF
TRBJ2-3 NA TRBV4-1 NA TGCGCCAGCAGCCAAGGGGCGGGTATGGGGTCAGATACGCAGTATTTT CASSQGAGMGSDTQYF
TRBJ1-5 TRBD1 TRBV28 NA TGTGCCAGCAGATTTGGACAGGGCAATCAGCCCCAGCATTTT CASRFGQGNQPQHF
TRBJ2-7 TRBD1 TRBV5-1 NA TGCGCCAGCAGCTTGACCGCGACAGGGGAAATTTACGAGCAGTACTTC CASSLTATGEIYEQYF
TRBJ2-7 NA TRBV6-2/TRBV6-3 NA TGTGCCAGCAGCGAGGATCACTGGGCCTACGAGCAGTACTTC CASSEDHWAYEQYF
TRBJ1-2 NA TRBV7-9 NA TGTGCCAGCAGCTTAGAGTCAGCCGGGTGGGACTATGGCTACACCTTC CASSLESAGWDYGYTF
TRBJ1-5 TRBD1 TRBV4-1 NA TGCGCCAGCAGCCAAGATGGAGGGGGCCGGAATCAGCCCCAGCATTTT CASSQDGGGRNQPQHF
TRBJ2-2 TRBD1 TRBV5-1 NA TGCGCCAGCAGCCCGACAGGGGCGAACACCGGGGAGCTGTTTTTT CASSPTGANTGELFF
TRBJ1-2 NA TRBV7-6 NA TGTGCCAGCAGTTTTGGGGCCGCTAACTATGGCTACACCTTC CASSFGAANYGYTF
TRBJ1-1 NA TRBV6-4 NA TGTGCCAGCAGTGACACAGCCATGAACACTGAAGCTTTCTTT CASSDTAMNTEAFF
TRBJ1-4 NA TRBV30 NA TGTGCCTGGGATCCGGGACTGGGGGAAAAACTGTTTTTT CAWDPGLGEKLFF
TRBJ2-4 NA TRBV5-1 once TGCGCCAGCAGCTTGGGACATACGGAAAACATTCAGTACTTC CASSLGHTENIQYF
TRBJ2-1 NA TRBV3-1/TRBV3-2 NA TGTGCCAGCAGCCAGGGGGCCCGAGGCAATGAGCAGTTCTTC CASSQGARGNEQFF
TRBJ1-6 TRBD1 TRBV2 NA TGTGCCAGCAGTGGACAGGGTAGATCACCCCTCCACTTT CASSGQGRSPLHF
TRBJ1-6 TRBD1 TRBV18 NA TGTGCCAGCTCACGCGACAGGGGAGATTCACCCCTCCACTTT CASSRDRGDSPLHF
TRBJ1-2 TRBD1 TRBV7-8 NA TGTGCCAGCAGCCCGCCGGCCGGACAGGGATTTGGCTACACCTTC CASSPPAGQGFGYTF
TRBJ1-2 NA TRBV6-5 NA TGTGCCAGCAGTTACTCGGCGGACTCTAACTATGGCTACACCTTC CASSYSADSNYGYTF